Listed here are 11 T cell receptor beta chains from one sample, sequenced in a study of human T cells and chemical hapten exposure (dated by TCRdb to the early 2020s). The receptor library was made with RACE. This sample was sequenced with a NextSeq 500. Clones were called with MiXCR by TCRdb after fastp trimmed the public reads at Q25, and only in-frame beta chains were retained. Rows merge per CDR3 protein into single entries with the most common DNA and genes. This sample lists about 190,000 distinct CDR3 sequences; around 25% were detected once. In total, the top ten clones hold 2% to 2.5% of the sample. The meaning of the sample's time point label: patch test 3, about 24 weeks after DPC sensitization. The sample's treatment or condition, from its label and the paper: therapeutic diphenylcyclopropenone sensitization with weekly scalp DPC. The sequenced sample was whole blood, obtained in connection with sensitization to the hapten diphenylcyclopropenone (DPC). The receptors derive from a woman in her thirties or forties with alopecia areata. Some clones in this sample may be carry-over from other donors' samples.

This clonotype was detected only a few times. V is TRBV20-1 and J is TRBJ1-5; TRBD1 aligns across 8 bases. The CDR3 has 15 residues. The V gene's germline CDR1 is DFQATT and CDR2 SNEGSKA (reference sequence). After removal of 5 bases from V and 4 bases from J, the junction contained 10 bases not matched to a gene. In nucleotides, the CDR3 is TGCAGTGCTCTTTCTCAGGGGGCGTGGAATCAGCCCCAGCATTTT. Its protein product is CSALSQGAWNQPQHF.

V usage is TRBV6-1 and J usage is TRBJ1-1; D possibly corresponds to TRBD1 (5 bases). Per germline, CDR1 MNHNS and CDR2 SASEGT. Trimming took 8 bases from V and 3 from J, leaving 13 bases between them. The CDR3 sequence is 13 residues long. The CDR3: CASQPRVDTEAFF. The CDR3 region has the DNA TGTGCCAGCCAGCCCAGGGTGGACACTGAAGCTTTCTTT.

The rearrangement joins TRBV7-2 to TRBJ2-5; D may match TRBD1 or TRBD2 (5 bases each). This CDR3 region has 13 residues. Germline lookup yields CDR1 SGHTA and CDR2 FQGNSA. V was shortened by 6 bases and J by 1 base, with 9 bases between the two germline ends. CDR3 in amino acids: CASRTGAQETQYF. CDR3 bases: TGTGCCAGCAGAACCGGGGCCCAAGAGACCCAGTACTTC.

This clonotype has only a few counts. The chain carries TRBV28 and TRBJ1-1; D is unresolved. The CDR3 consists of 12 residues. Trimming shortened V by 6 bases and J by 2 bases, and 7 bases separated the two germline ends. Germline CDR1 and CDR2: MDHEN and SYDVKM. This CDR3 is CASSPYNTEAFF. The CDR3 region has the DNA TGTGCCAGCAGCCCCTACAACACTGAAGCTTTCTTT.

The chain employs TRBV24-1 and TRBJ2-2, with 8 bases fitting TRBD2. The CDR3 contains 15 residues. V gave up 9 bases and J gave up 6 bases; unmatched junction bases: 11. Looked up from germline, CDR1 is KGHDR and CDR2 is SFDVKD. In DNA, the CDR3 is TGTGCCACCGGTCCAGCGACTAGCGCGTCCGGGGAGCTGTTTTTT. Residues: CATGPATSASGELFF.

The CDR3 here is CSARDTGTGYYTF. CDR3 in DNA: TGCAGTGCTAGAGATACCGGGACAGGCTACTACACCTTC. The V and J genes are TRBV20-1 and TRBJ1-2; 8 bases are shared with TRBD1. From germline, CDR1 is DFQATT and CDR2 SNEGSKA (reference sequence). The length of the CDR3 is 13 residues. Trimming cost V 0 bases and J 10 bases; bases outside gene matches: 7.

The chain employs TRBV7-9 and TRBJ2-6, with TRBD1 matching 10 bases. V was clipped by 3 bases and J by 3 bases; unmatched bases: 2. CDR3 length equals 16 residues. Germline-derived CDR1 and CDR2 are SEHNR and FQNEAQ (reference sequence). The CDR3 region is CASSLTGGYGANVLTF. The CDR3 DNA follows: TGTGCCAGCAGCTTGACAGGGGGCTATGGGGCCAACGTCCTGACTTTC.

This clonotype was recorded many times. The chain recombines TRBV9 with TRBJ2-5; 7 bases are shared with TRBD1. V dropped 5 bases and J dropped 5; count of bases not matched to a gene: 15. This CDR3 has 16 residues. The germline V gene has CDR1 SGDLS and CDR2 YYNGEE. CDR3 loop: CASSAGTVLGWETQYF. The CDR3 DNA reads as TGTGCCAGCAGTGCAGGGACAGTCCTAGGGTGGGAGACCCAGTACTTC.

There are a few counts of this clonotype. The CDR3 sequence: CASSQQGLPYYEQYF. The CDR3 coding sequence is TGTGCCAGCAGCCAGCAAGGACTCCCGTATTATGAGCAGTACTTC. This sequence joins TRBV5-5 and TRBJ2-7, with a possible D match to TRBD2 (5 bases). The CDR3 length is 15 residues. V was trimmed by 4 bases and J by 7 bases, leaving 21 bases between them. Germline V gives CDR1 SGHKS, CDR2 YYEKEE (reference sequence).

This clonotype was counted a few times. The chain recombines TRBV7-9 with TRBJ2-3; D may be TRBD1 or TRBD2 (6 bases each). Germline loops: CDR1 SEHNR, CDR2 FQNEAQ (reference sequence). The CDR3 runs to 11 residues. CDR3 nucleotide sequence: TGTGCGGGGGGCCGCACAGATACGCAGTATTTT. It encodes CAGGRTDTQYF. Combining the CDR3 with reference TRBV7-9 and TRBJ2-3 gives the whole variable domain DTGVSQNPRHKITKRGQNVTFRCDPISEHNRLYWYRQTLGQGPEFLTYFQNEAQLEKSRLLSDRFSAERPKGSFSTLEIQRTEQGDSAMYLCAGGRTDTQYFGPGTRLTVL.

This clonotype appeared a few times. The chain joins TRBV7-2 to TRBJ2-1; D unresolved. The V gene lost 5 bases and the J gene lost 2 bases, with 7 bases spanning the gap. The germline V gene encodes CDR1 SGHTA and CDR2 FQGNSA. This CDR3 is 13 amino acids long. For the CDR3, the DNA is TGTGCCAGCAGCCCTCGGACCTACAATGAGCAGTTCTTC. This translates into CASSPRTYNEQFF.